A single sample is the source of the 13 T cell receptor beta chains below, sequenced in a study of T cell changes during pregnancy in multiple sclerosis. Sequenced by immunoSEQ multiplex PCR; TCRdb stores in-frame clones only, minus some. The sample lists 65,000 to 85,000 clones, roughly 92% occurring once. The sample in question was CD4+ T cells from peripheral blood mononuclear cells, obtained before pregnancy. The receptors come from a female donor with multiple sclerosis, enrolled in a pregnancy study.

This clone came up once. This sequence joins TRBV30 and TRBJ1-2; no definite D call. The CDR3 extends over 12 amino acids. Germline CDR1 is GTSNPN and CDR2 is SVGIG (reference sequence). Trimming pared 0 bases from V and 7 bases from J, leaving 9 bases between. CDR3 amino acids: CAWSVPGRGYTF. The CDR3 DNA reads as TGTGCCTGGAGTGTACCTGGGCGTGGCTACACCTTC.

This sequence joins TRBV27 and TRBJ2-1; 10 bases are shared with TRBD2. The CDR3 has 15 residues. Germline CDR1 is MNHEY and CDR2 is SMNVEV (reference sequence). The J segment lost 8 bases and the V segment lost 2 bases, leaving 6 bases of the junction unmatched. CDR3 nucleotides: TGTGCCAGCAGTTTACTAGCGGGAGTAGAGGATGAGCAGTTCTTC. It encodes CASSLLAGVEDEQFF.

This clone was observed once. The chain joins TRBV4-1 to TRBJ1-4; the D is unclear. The V end was cut by 3 bases, the J end by 0 bases, with 11 bases between. Germline-derived CDR1 and CDR2 are MGHRA and YSYEKL. The CDR3 is 16 residues long. The CDR3 region is CASSQARDATNEKLFF. In DNA, the CDR3 is TGCGCCAGCAGCCAGGCGAGGGATGCAACTAATGAAAAACTGTTTTTT.

The V call is TRBV27, the J call TRBJ2-7; 7 nucleotides align to TRBD1. Germline values: CDR1 MNHEY, CDR2 SMNVEV (reference sequence). This CDR3 has 13 amino acids. The junction had 6 bases not matched to a gene; V was cut back by 8 bases and J by 2 bases. The CDR3 DNA follows: TGTGCCAGCGGCTTACAGGGGACCTACGAGCAGTACTTC. Encoded protein: CASGLQGTYEQYF.

In DNA form, the CDR3 reads TGTGCCAGCACAGGGGGCGGTAACGACGAGCAGTACTTC. Protein sequence: CASTGGGNDEQYF. The gene calls are TRBV6-6 and TRBJ2-7; 8 bases match TRBD1. CDR1 and CDR2 (germline): MNHNY, SVGAGI (reference sequence). The CDR3 spans 13 residues. V trimming: 7 bases; J trimming: 5 bases; junction bases outside the gene matches: 7.

V gene TRBV5-1 combines with J gene TRBJ2-2; 9 bases fit TRBD2. The CDR3 loop spans 16 amino acids. V shed 5 bases and J 1 base; nucleotides not matched to a gene: 6. Germline-derived CDR1 and CDR2 are SGHRS and YFSETQ. CDR3 residues: CASSSGLALNTGELFF. The DNA for the CDR3 is TGCGCCAGCAGTTCCGGACTAGCGCTGAACACCGGGGAGCTGTTTTTT.

On this clone: Distinct nucleotide sequences in the sample also encode this CDR3. The rearrangement links TRBV5-1 to TRBJ2-3; 7 bases match TRBD1. The CDR3 has 14 amino acids. Germline-derived CDR1 and CDR2 are SGHRS and YFSETQ. V gave up 3 bases and J gave up 1 base; unmatched junction bases: 2. The CDR3 DNA sequence: TGCGCCAGCAGCTCTGGACAGGGCACAGATACGCAGTATTTT. This translates into CASSSGQGTDTQYF. Combining the CDR3 with reference TRBV5-1 and TRBJ2-3 gives the whole variable domain KAGVTQTPRYLIKTRGQQVTLSCSPISGHRSVSWYQQTPGQGLQFLFEYFSETQRNKGNFPGRFSGRQFSNSRSEMNVSTLELGDSALYLCASSSGQGTDTQYFGPGTRLTVL.

The rearrangement uses TRBV11-3 and TRBJ1-3, with 7 bases matching TRBD1. J was trimmed by 4 bases and V by 3 bases; bases with no gene match: 6. CDR3 length: 15 residues. CDR1 SGHNT and CDR2 YENEEA come from the germline V gene. The CDR3 nucleotides read TGTGCCAGCAGCTTTAGAGGGGGCAACGGAAACACCATATATTTT. The encoded protein is CASSFRGGNGNTIYF.

The chain combines TRBV18 with TRBJ1-2; D possibly corresponds to TRBD1 (5 bases). The CDR3 runs 15 residues. Germline assignment: CDR1 KGHSH and CDR2 LQKENI. Trimming removed 6 bases from V and 3 bases from J, with 17 bases in between. CDR3 loop: CASSQREAGHYGYTF. The DNA for the CDR3 is TGTGCCAGCTCCCAAAGGGAGGCAGGGCACTATGGCTACACCTTC.

V usage is TRBV30 and J usage is TRBJ1-5, with D possibly TRBD1 on 6 matching bases. Trimming cost V 0 bases and J 2 bases, with 8 bases left between them. Germline CDR1 and CDR2: GTSNPN and SVGIG (reference sequence). The CDR3 contains 14 residues. The DNA for the CDR3 is TGTGCCTGGAGTGTACCAGGGGGCAATCAGCCCCAGCATTTT. Translation: CAWSVPGGNQPQHF.

The V gene is TRBV27, the J gene TRBJ2-2; possible D gene TRBD2, 6 bases. CDR3 length equals 15 residues. V dropped 3 bases and J dropped 4 bases, with 12 bases sitting between them. CDR1 and CDR2 (germline): MNHEY, SMNVEV (reference sequence). CDR3 protein: CASSLEGPRTGELFF. The CDR3 nucleotides read TGTGCCAGCAGTTTGGAGGGACCCCGCACCGGGGAGCTGTTTTTT.

This clone was observed once. The gene calls are TRBV11-2 and TRBJ1-1; 7 bases line up with TRBD1. V trimming: 1 base; J trimming: 0 bases; junction bases outside the gene matches: 2. This CDR3 contains 15 residues. Germline CDR1 is SGHAT and CDR2 is FQNNGV. The CDR3 loop is CASSLVQGVNTEAFF. The CDR3 bases are TGTGCCAGCAGCTTAGTTCAGGGGGTGAACACTGAAGCTTTCTTT.

The chain carries TRBV6-1 and TRBJ1-2; D possibly corresponds to TRBD1 (5 bases). This CDR3 is 13 amino acids long. From germline, CDR1 is MNHNS and CDR2 SASEGT. V shed 3 bases and J shed 4 bases, with 9 bases lying between them. The CDR3 DNA sequence: TGTGCCAGCAGTGAGGGGGGAGGCTATGGCTACACCTTC. Protein sequence: CASSEGGGYGYTF.